This TCR beta chain stems from a study of CD8 T cells in ankylosing spondylitis. This clonotype was seen a handful of times. Its specificity is not known. MiXCR was run by TCRdb on the 5' RACE reads, yielding one entry per CDR3 protein. The table includes 750,000 to 850,000 distinct CDR3 sequences, 12% detected once. Overall study findings and caveats: A CD8+ phenotype characterized the disease-linked clones, which were relatively rare in peripheral blood. Several highly homologous variants made up a TCR beta motif that seemed to typify ankylosing spondylitis blood. Previously reported in reactive arthritis synovial fluid and blood were some of the motif variants. From matched ankylosing spondylitis synovial fluid, disease-linked clones were reportedly recovered at significantly enriched levels.

This CDR3 contains 15 residues. The ends were cut back, 2 bases at V and 3 bases at J, with 14 bases in the middle. CDR1 and CDR2 from the germline V gene are MNHEY and SVGEGT. The chain joins TRBV6-2 or TRBV6-3 to TRBJ2-7; tentative D call: TRBD1 (7 bases). Sequenced material: blood, either unsorted or a sorted T cell fraction (not recorded which). This receptor was obtained from a male donor with ankylosing spondylitis. CDR3 residues: CASSYVAGGYYEQYF. The CDR3, as DNA: TGTGCCAGCAGTTACGTGGCAGGGGGGTACTACGAGCAGTACTTC.